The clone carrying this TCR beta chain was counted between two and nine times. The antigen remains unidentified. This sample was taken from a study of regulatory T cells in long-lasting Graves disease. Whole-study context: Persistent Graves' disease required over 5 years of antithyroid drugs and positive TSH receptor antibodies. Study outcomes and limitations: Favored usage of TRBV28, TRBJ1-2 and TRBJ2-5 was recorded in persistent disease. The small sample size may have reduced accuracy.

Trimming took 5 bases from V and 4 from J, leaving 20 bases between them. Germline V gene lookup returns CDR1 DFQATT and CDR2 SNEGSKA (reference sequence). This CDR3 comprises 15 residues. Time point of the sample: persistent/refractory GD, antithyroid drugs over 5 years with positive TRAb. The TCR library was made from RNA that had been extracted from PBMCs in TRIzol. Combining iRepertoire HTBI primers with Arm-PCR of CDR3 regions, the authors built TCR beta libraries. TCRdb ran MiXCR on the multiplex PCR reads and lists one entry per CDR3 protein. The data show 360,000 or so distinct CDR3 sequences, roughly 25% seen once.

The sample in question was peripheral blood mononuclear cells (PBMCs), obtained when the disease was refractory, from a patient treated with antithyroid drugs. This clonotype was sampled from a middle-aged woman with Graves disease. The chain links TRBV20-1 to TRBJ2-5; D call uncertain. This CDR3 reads CSAEDVGRKIETQYF. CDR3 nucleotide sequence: TGCAGTGCTGAGGACGTGGGCCGAAAGATAGAGACCCAGTACTTC.